These 22 T cell receptor beta chains share one sample of origin, sequenced in a study of PD-1 blockade in classical Hodgkin lymphoma. Clones were sequenced by immunoSEQ multiplex PCR, and TCRdb holds only the in-frame ones, with some missing. The sample shows roughly 70,000 clones, 70% to 80% of them seen only once. The patients all showed relapse after autologous stem cell transplantation, while their brentuximab vedotin exposure varied. Sample: peripheral blood mononuclear cells (PBMCs), taken before the second cycle of nivolumab. The receptors originated from a human donor with classical Hodgkin lymphoma.

This clone has just a few counts. The chain links TRBV12-5 to TRBJ2-7, with TRBD2 identical over 9 bases. The CDR3 spans 14 residues. J gave up 1 base and V 6 bases, and 4 bases lay outside the gene matches. CDR1 is LGHNT and CDR2 is FRNRAP in the germline V gene. The CDR3 protein is CASGRLAESYEQYF. In DNA form, the CDR3 reads TGTGCTAGTGGCCGACTAGCGGAGTCCTACGAGCAGTACTTC. The full variable domain, completed using reference TRBV12-5 and TRBJ2-7, is DARVTQTPRHKVTEMGQEVTMRCQPILGHNTVFWYRQTMMQGLELLAYFRNRAPLDDSGMPKDRFSAEMPDATLATLKIQPSEPRDSAVYFCASGRLAESYEQYFGPGTRLTVT.

The gene calls are TRBV9 and TRBJ2-3; 9 bases are a match to TRBD2. Germline trimming cut 3 bases from V and 6 bases from J; bases unmatched to any gene: 11. Germline values: CDR1 SGDLS, CDR2 YYNGEE. The CDR3 has 16 amino acids. The CDR3 loop reads CASSAGGGREGDTQYF. The DNA of the CDR3 is TGTGCCAGCAGCGCAGGCGGAGGGCGGGAGGGGGATACGCAGTATTTT.

The chain recombines TRBV11-3 with TRBJ1-1, with TRBD1 identical over 8 bases. V was clipped by 3 bases and J by 7 bases; unmatched bases: 4. The CDR3 has 13 residues. Per germline, CDR1 SGHNT and CDR2 YENEEA. The CDR3 nucleotides are TGTGCCAGCAGCTTCGGAGGGACAGGTGAAGCTTTCTTT. Protein sequence: CASSFGGTGEAFF.

The chain's CDR3 is CASSLGTLGDEAFF. CDR3 DNA sequence: TGTGCCAGCAGCTTAGGGACACTTGGGGATGAAGCTTTCTTT. V usage is TRBV5-4 and J usage is TRBJ1-1; D might be TRBD1 (6 bases). CDR1 and CDR2 (germline): SGHNT, YYREEE (reference sequence). This CDR3 has 14 amino acids. Trimming stripped 2 bases from V and 7 bases from J, with 15 bases between.

The chain has TRBV9 and TRBJ1-4; tentatively, D is TRBD1 (6 bases). The V gene lost 0 bases and the J gene lost 0 bases, with 9 bases spanning the gap. The CDR3 contains 16 residues. Germline V gene lookup returns CDR1 SGDLS and CDR2 YYNGEE. CDR3 residues: CASSVGGPTTNEKLFF. CDR3 in DNA: TGTGCCAGCAGCGTAGGGGGGCCCACAACTAATGAAAAACTGTTTTTT.

The chain uses TRBV9 and TRBJ2-7, with no clear D. Germline-derived CDR1 and CDR2 are SGDLS and YYNGEE. The CDR3 loop spans 13 amino acids. V shed 0 bases and J shed 4 bases, with 8 bases lying between them. The CDR3, as DNA: TGTGCCAGCAGCGTAGGTGGACGGTACGAGCAGTACTTC. Its protein product is CASSVGGRYEQYF.

The chain couples TRBV19 to TRBJ1-1; 7 bases are a match to TRBD1. CDR1 and CDR2 from the germline V gene are LNHDA and SQIVND (reference sequence). V gave up 6 bases and J gave up 1 base; unmatched junction bases: 5. This CDR3 comprises 14 residues. The CDR3 reads CASSSGQSNTEAFF. The DNA for the CDR3 is TGTGCCAGTAGCTCGGGACAGTCGAACACTGAAGCTTTCTTT.

This clone was recorded only once. The V gene is TRBV27, the J gene TRBJ2-3; TRBD1 might be the D (6 bases). From germline, CDR1 is MNHEY and CDR2 SMNVEV (reference sequence). The germline V and J ends were trimmed by 5 bases and 3 bases, with 9 bases remaining between them. CDR3 length: 13 amino acids. The CDR3 DNA reads TGTGCCAGCAGTCAAGGACAGACAGATACGCAGTATTTT. Protein: CASSQGQTDTQYF.

The gene calls are TRBV18 and TRBJ2-7; D remains ambiguous. The V end lost 3 bases, the J end lost 7 bases, and 19 bases lay between the germline ends. This CDR3 is built from 15 residues. CDR1 is KGHSH and CDR2 is LQKENI in the germline V gene. In DNA form, the CDR3 reads TGTGCCAGCTCACCGTACAGAGAAACTACGTGGGAGCAGTACTTC. This codes for CASSPYRETTWEQYF.

This chain uses TRBV7-3 with TRBJ2-1; 9 bases are shared with TRBD1. Germline CDR1 SGHTA, CDR2 FQGTGA. This CDR3 has 13 amino acids. Unmatched junction bases numbered 1, after V lost 5 bases and J lost 5 bases. CDR3 residues: CASSRTGDNEQFF. In DNA, the CDR3 is TGTGCCAGCAGCCGGACAGGGGACAATGAGCAGTTCTTC.

This clone has a handful of counts. The chain joins TRBV7-9 to TRBJ1-2; 11 bases are shared with TRBD1. Germline CDR1 and CDR2: SEHNR and FQNEAQ (reference sequence). CDR3 length equals 15 residues. After removal of 4 bases from V and 3 bases from J, the junction contained 4 bases not matched to a gene. The CDR3 here is CASSSWDRGDYGYTF. The DNA for the CDR3 is TGTGCCAGCAGCTCGTGGGACAGGGGGGACTATGGCTACACCTTC.

The V call is TRBV5-1, the J call TRBJ1-1; D might be TRBD1 (5 bases). Germline V gene data show CDR1 as SGHRS and CDR2 as YFSETQ. With 5 bases removed from V and 4 bases from J, the gap between germline ends came to 18 bases. The CDR3 consists of 15 residues. The CDR3 DNA is TGCGCCAGCAGTCAACTTGGGGGTTTGGGCACTGAAGCTTTCTTT. Translating it yields CASSQLGGLGTEAFF. The variable domain in full, completed from reference TRBV5-1 and TRBJ1-1, reads KAGVTQTPRYLIKTRGQQVTLSCSPISGHRSVSWYQQTPGQGLQFLFEYFSETQRNKGNFPGRFSGRQFSNSRSEMNVSTLELGDSALYLCASSQLGGLGTEAFFGQGTRLTVV.

V and J are TRBV19 and TRBJ2-3, with no clear D. The germline gives CDR1 LNHDA, CDR2 SQIVND (reference sequence). V was cut by 3 bases and J by 12 bases, with 13 bases left in between. This CDR3 has 12 residues. CDR3 sequence (DNA): TGTGCCAGTAGTATTGGCTCCACCACCCAGTATTTT. This encodes CASSIGSTTQYF. Based on the CDR3 plus reference TRBV19 and TRBJ2-3, the full variable domain is DGGITQSPKYLFRKEGQNVTLSCEQNLNHDAMYWYRQDPGQGLRLIYYSQIVNDFQKGDIAEGYSVSREKKESFPLTVTSAQKNPTAFYLCASSIGSTTQYFGPGTRLTVL.

The chain couples TRBV30 to TRBJ1-2; D is unresolved. CDR3 length: 13 residues. V was shortened by 1 base and J by 2 bases, with 8 bases between the two germline ends. CDR1 and CDR2 (germline): GTSNPN, SVGIG (reference sequence). In DNA, the CDR3 is TGTGCCTGGAGTGATTCGGGGAACTATGGCTACACCTTC. Translated: CAWSDSGNYGYTF.

The chain uses TRBV5-4 and TRBJ1-1; tentative D call: TRBD1 (5 bases). Germline lookup yields CDR1 SGHNT and CDR2 YYREEE (reference sequence). The CDR3 length is 14 residues. V lost 0 bases and J lost 4, with 10 bases in between. The CDR3 region is CASSLVSGATEAFF. The CDR3 DNA sequence: TGTGCCAGCAGCTTGGTTTCCGGGGCCACTGAAGCTTTCTTT.

In DNA form, the CDR3 reads TGTGCCAGCAGTGCCGGGACACCTGAAATTGCGGCTTTCTTT. The encoded protein is CASSAGTPEIAAFF. V and J are TRBV25-1 and TRBJ1-1; D might be TRBD1 (6 bases). The CDR3 has 14 amino acids. V was shortened by 4 bases and J by 11 bases, with 20 bases between the two germline ends. Germline V gives CDR1 MGHDK, CDR2 SYGVNS.

This chain links TRBV7-9 with TRBJ1-2, with 7 bases fitting TRBD1. Germline assignment: CDR1 SEHNR and CDR2 FQNEAQ (reference sequence). The CDR3 sequence is 15 residues long. J gave up 8 bases and V 5 bases, and 14 bases lay outside the gene matches. CDR3 bases: TGTGCCAGCAGCCCAACATGGACAGGCGTCATAGGCTACACCTTC. Amino acid sequence: CASSPTWTGVIGYTF.

V and J are TRBV5-1 and TRBJ1-4; TRBD1 agrees at 7 bases. This CDR3 comprises 16 residues. Looked up from germline, CDR1 is SGHRS and CDR2 is YFSETQ. The V and J ends lost 0 bases and 7 bases, in that order; junction bases with no gene match: 9. The CDR3 region has the DNA TGCGCCAGCAGCTTGGGTCCTTCAGGGGGTGGTGAAAAACTGTTTTTT. Residues: CASSLGPSGGGEKLFF.

V usage is TRBV5-1 and J usage is TRBJ2-2; D unclear. The germline V gene has CDR1 SGHRS and CDR2 YFSETQ. V was clipped by 0 bases and J by 2 bases, with 8 bases between them. This CDR3 has 15 residues. The DNA of the CDR3 is TGCGCCAGCAGCTTGGGCAGAACTAACACCGGGGAGCTGTTTTTT. Protein sequence: CASSLGRTNTGELFF.

This chain connects TRBV6-5 to TRBJ1-2; D is undetermined. With 2 bases removed from V and 4 bases from J, the gap between germline ends came to 11 bases. Germline loops: CDR1 MNHEY, CDR2 SVGAGI. The CDR3 extends over 14 amino acids. CDR3 in DNA: TGTGCCAGCAGTTACCAGGAGGGAGGCTATGGCTACACCTTC. Protein sequence: CASSYQEGGYGYTF.

The rearrangement links TRBV7-6 to TRBJ1-3, with a possible D match to TRBD1 (5 bases). This CDR3 has 16 amino acids. Germline CDR1 reads SGHVS; CDR2 reads FNYEAQ. V dropped 5 bases and J dropped 4 bases, with 18 bases sitting between them. The CDR3 sequence: CASSPSSGVLGNTIYF. CDR3 nucleotide sequence: TGTGCCAGCAGCCCTAGTTCGGGGGTGTTAGGAAACACCATATATTTT. The full variable domain, rest sourced from reference TRBV7-6 and TRBJ1-3, is GAGVSQSPRYKVTKRGQDVALRCDPISGHVSLYWYRQALGQGPEFLTYFNYEAQQDKSGLPNDRFSAERPEGSISTLTIQRTEQRDSAMYRCASSPSSGVLGNTIYFGEGSWLTVV.

This rearrangement joins TRBV5-5 to TRBJ2-5; a weak D match, TRBD2 (6 bases). The ends were cut back, 4 bases at V and 7 bases at J, with 14 bases in the middle. Germline V lookup: CDR1 SGHKS, CDR2 YYEKEE (reference sequence). The CDR3 has 13 amino acids. The CDR3 is CASSLGLSGTQYF. Here the CDR3 DNA reads TGTGCCAGCAGCCTCGGACTAAGCGGGACCCAGTACTTC.